This T cell receptor (beta chain) was recorded in a study of regulatory T cells in long-lasting Graves disease. The CDR3 is 20 amino acids. CDR1 is LNHDA, CDR2 SQIVND, per germline (reference sequence). J lost 0 bases, V lost 7 bases, and 18 bases had no gene match. Construction of TCR beta libraries relied on iRepertoire HTBI primers and on Arm-PCR targeting CDR3 regions. TCRdb re-derived calls from the multiplex PCR reads in MiXCR, one entry per CDR3 protein. The profile shows about 460,000 distinct CDR3 sequences, 20% to 25% of them singletons. Time point meaning: persistent/refractory GD, antithyroid drugs over 5 years with positive TRAb. RNA extracted from PBMCs served as the sequencing template. The authors diagnosed Graves' disease using American Thyroid Association guidelines.

The TCR sequence derives from a female donor with Graves disease. The genes are TRBV19 and TRBJ1-1; the match to TRBD1 covers 12 bases. The sequencing used peripheral blood mononuclear cells (PBMCs), collected when the disease was refractory, from a patient treated with antithyroid drugs. The CDR3 is CASTLGTGGVSIRLNTEAFF. The DNA of the CDR3 is TGTGCCAGTACTTTGGGGACAGGGGGCGTCTCGATTCGTTTGAACACTGAAGCTTTCTTT.